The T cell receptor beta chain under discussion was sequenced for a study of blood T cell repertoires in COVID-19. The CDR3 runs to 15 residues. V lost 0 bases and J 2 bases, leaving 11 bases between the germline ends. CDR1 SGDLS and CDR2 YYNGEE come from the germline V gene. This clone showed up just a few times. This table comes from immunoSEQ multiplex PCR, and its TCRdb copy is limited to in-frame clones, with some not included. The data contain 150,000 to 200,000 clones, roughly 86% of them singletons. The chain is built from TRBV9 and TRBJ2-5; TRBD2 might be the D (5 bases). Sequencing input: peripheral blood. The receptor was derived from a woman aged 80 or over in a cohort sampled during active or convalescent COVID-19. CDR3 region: CASSVGGIGQETQYF. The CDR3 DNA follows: TGTGCCAGCAGCGTAGGAGGGATAGGGCAAGAGACCCAGTACTTC. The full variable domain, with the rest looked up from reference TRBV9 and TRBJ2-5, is DSGVTQTPKHLITATGQRVTLRCSPRSGDLSVYWYQQSLDQGLQFLIQYYNGEERAKGNILERFSAQQFPDLHSELNLSSLELGDSALYFCASSVGGIGQETQYFGPGTRLLVL.